The clone carrying this TCR beta chain was seen at least ten times. No antigen is known for it. This specimen comes from a study of T cells in Graves' hyperthyroidism and ophthalmopathy. At the level of the study: Any treatment followed the collection of peripheral blood at initial diagnosis.

Blood dates from first hyperthyroidism diagnosis, before any ophthalmopathy symptoms. The study, taken as a whole, reports: By a 13 V-J model, ophthalmopathy was set apart from stable hyperthyroidism. Ophthalmopathy got predicted by the model a median approximately 6.4 months before its onset.

TCR beta CDR3 sequences were amplified from RNA transcripts. The TCR CDR3 was amplified in a first-round RT-PCR using the HTBI primer set. TCRdb processed the multiplex PCR reads anew with MiXCR; each CDR3 protein has one entry. The sample yields about 770,000 distinct CDR3 sequences, around a sixth seen once. Looked up from germline, CDR1 is LGHDT and CDR2 is YNNKEL (reference sequence). The CDR3 is made up of 14 amino acids. The V end was cut by 3 bases, the J end by 6 bases, with 14 bases between. The chain carries TRBV3-1 and TRBJ1-1; possible D gene TRBD1, 5 bases. The sample taken for sequencing was blood. The sequence was collected from a woman aged 50 to 60 with Graves' hyperthyroidism that later progressed to Graves' ophthalmopathy. The CDR3 spells CASSQEIQGSEAFF. The CDR3, as DNA: TGTGCCAGCAGCCAGGAGATCCAGGGTTCTGAAGCTTTCTTT.